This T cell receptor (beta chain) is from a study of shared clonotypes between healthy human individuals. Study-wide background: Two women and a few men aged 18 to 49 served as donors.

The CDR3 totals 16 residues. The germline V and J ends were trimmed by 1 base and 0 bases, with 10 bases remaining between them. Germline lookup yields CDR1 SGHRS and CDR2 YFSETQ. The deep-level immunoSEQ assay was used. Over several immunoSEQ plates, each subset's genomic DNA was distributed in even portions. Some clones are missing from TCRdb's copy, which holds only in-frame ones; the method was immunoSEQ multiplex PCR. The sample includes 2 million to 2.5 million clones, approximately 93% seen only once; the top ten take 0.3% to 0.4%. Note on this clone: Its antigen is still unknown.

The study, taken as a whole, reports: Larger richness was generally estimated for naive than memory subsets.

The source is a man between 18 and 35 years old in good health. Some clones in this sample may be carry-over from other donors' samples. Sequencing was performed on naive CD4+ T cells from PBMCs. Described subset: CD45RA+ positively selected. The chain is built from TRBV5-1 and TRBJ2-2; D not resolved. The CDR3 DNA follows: TGCGCCAGCAGCTTGACTGGACGGCCGAACACCGGGGAGCTGTTTTTT. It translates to CASSLTGRPNTGELFF.